A single sample gave rise to the 10 T cell receptor beta chains below, sequenced in a study of a mutant IDH1 vaccine in newly diagnosed glioma. These TCRs are of unknown antigen specificity. The time point denotes: week 11, during vaccination. Topical imiquimod accompanied each vaccine dose, which consisted of 300 ug of mutant IDH1 20-mer peptide. Clones were sequenced by immunoSEQ multiplex PCR, and TCRdb holds only the in-frame ones, with some missing. The table records under 150,000 clones, about nine tenths of them present only once. The sequences come from PBMCs, collected from a glioma patient whose treatment included an IDH1 peptide vaccine. These TCRs come from a woman aged 50 to 60 with glioma.

V usage is TRBV19 and J usage is TRBJ1-2; unclear D gene. This CDR3 is 13 amino acids long. The V end lost 5 bases, the J end lost 4 bases, and 11 bases lay between the germline ends. Germline-derived CDR1 and CDR2 are LNHDA and SQIVND (reference sequence). The CDR3 spells CASSRPESYGYTF. CDR3 coding DNA: TGTGCCAGTAGTCGTCCTGAGAGCTATGGCTACACCTTC.

This chain uses TRBV30 with TRBJ2-7, with D perhaps matching TRBD2 (6 bases). The CDR3 is 13 residues long. CDR1 and CDR2 from the germline V gene are GTSNPN and SVGIG (reference sequence). Trimming took off 1 base at V and 7 bases at J, with 14 bases between the two ends. The CDR3 loop is CAWSGRGFLEQYF. CDR3 sequence (DNA): TGTGCCTGGAGTGGGAGGGGCTTTTTGGAGCAGTACTTC.

The chain carries TRBV28 and TRBJ2-3; a weak D match, TRBD2 (6 bases). The germline V and J ends were trimmed by 0 bases and 1 base, with 8 bases remaining between them. This CDR3 is 15 amino acids long. Germline values: CDR1 MDHEN, CDR2 SYDVKM. CDR3 coding DNA: TGTGCCAGCAGTTTATGGACTAGGGGCACAGATACGCAGTATTTT. It codes for CASSLWTRGTDTQYF.

This chain uses TRBV5-1 with TRBJ1-2, with D possibly matching TRBD1 (6 bases). The germline V and J ends were trimmed by 0 bases and 5 bases, with 11 bases remaining between them. The germline CDR1 and CDR2 sequences are SGHRS and YFSETQ. The CDR3 spans 14 residues. CDR3 region: CASSLGGGRYGYTF. CDR3 DNA: TGCGCCAGCAGCTTGGGTGGGGGCCGGTATGGCTACACCTTC.

The count of this clone is one. The chain carries TRBV21-1 and TRBJ2-2; the table's D gene call, TRBD2, was not cross checked with the DNA. TRBV21-1 counts as a pseudogene. This CDR3 is 17 amino acids long. The DNA of the CDR3 is TGTGCCAGCAGCAATGGGGAGGGGAACGCGAACACCGGGGAGCTGTTTTTT. It specifies CASSNGEGNANTGELFF.

This chain joins TRBV10-1 and TRBJ2-1; D gene ambiguous. Trimming took 8 bases from V and 0 from J, leaving 5 bases between them. Germline V gene data show CDR1 as WNHNN and CDR2 as SYGVQD (reference sequence). CDR3 length equals 12 residues. Here the CDR3 DNA reads TGCGCCAGCGGGGACTCCTACAATGAGCAGTTCTTC. It specifies CASGDSYNEQFF.

This clone has just one count. The chain recombines TRBV29-1 with TRBJ1-2; possible D gene TRBD1, 5 bases. Germline CDR1 SQVTM, CDR2 ANQGSEA. The CDR3 contains 14 residues. V gave up 7 bases and J gave up 4 bases, with 19 bases separating them. Written as DNA, the CDR3 is TGCAGCGCCCACATCCAGGGCAAGGCCTATGGCTACACCTTC. Protein product: CSAHIQGKAYGYTF.

The chain joins TRBV6-1 to TRBJ2-7; 12 positions agree with TRBD1. V lost 7 bases and J lost 5; bases outside the gene matches: 6. The germline V gene encodes CDR1 MNHNS and CDR2 SASEGT. This CDR3 is built from 14 residues. The DNA of the CDR3 is TGTGCCAGCAATCCCGGGACAGGGGGCCACGAGCAGTACTTC. Translated, it gives CASNPGTGGHEQYF.

CDR3 sequence (DNA): TGTGCCAGCAGTACAGGGTTTGCTAATGAAAAACTGTTTTTT. Protein product: CASSTGFANEKLFF. The chain carries TRBV28 and TRBJ1-4; D is possibly TRBD1 (6 bases). Trimming took 5 bases from V and 3 from J, leaving 10 bases between them. The CDR3 spans 14 residues. Germline-derived CDR1 and CDR2 are MDHEN and SYDVKM. Full variable domain (missing parts from reference TRBV28 and TRBJ1-4): DVKVTQSSRYLVKRTGEKVFLECVQDMDHENMFWYRQDPGLGLRLIYFSYDVKMKEKGDIPEGYSVSREKKERFSLILESASTNQTSMYLCASSTGFANEKLFFGSGTQLSVL.

Worth noting for this clone: This sample also contains other DNA sequences that code for the same CDR3. The CDR3 DNA sequence: TGTGCCAGCAGTCTTGACAGGGCTGGGGCCAACGTCCTGACTTTC. Translated, it gives CASSLDRAGANVLTF. The rearrangement joins TRBV28 to TRBJ2-6, with 7 nucleotides matching TRBD1. CDR1 and CDR2 from the germline V gene are MDHEN and SYDVKM. Trimming at V came to 5 bases and at J to 2 bases, leaving 3 bases not matched to a gene. This CDR3 spans 15 amino acids. The variable domain in full, completed from reference TRBV28 and TRBJ2-6, reads DVKVTQSSRYLVKRTGEKVFLECVQDMDHENMFWYRQDPGLGLRLIYFSYDVKMKEKGDIPEGYSVSREKKERFSLILESASTNQTSMYLCASSLDRAGANVLTFGAGSRLTVL.